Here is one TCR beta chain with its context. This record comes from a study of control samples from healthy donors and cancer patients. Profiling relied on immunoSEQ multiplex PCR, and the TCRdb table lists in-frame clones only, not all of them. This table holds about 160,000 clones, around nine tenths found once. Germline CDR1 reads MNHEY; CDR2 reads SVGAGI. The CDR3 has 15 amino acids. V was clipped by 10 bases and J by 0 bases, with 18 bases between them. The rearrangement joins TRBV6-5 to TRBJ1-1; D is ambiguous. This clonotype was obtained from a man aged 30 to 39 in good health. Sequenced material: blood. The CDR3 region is CATLRIMLMNTEAFF. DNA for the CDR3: TGTGCCACCCTCCGGATAATGCTCATGAACACTGAAGCTTTCTTT.